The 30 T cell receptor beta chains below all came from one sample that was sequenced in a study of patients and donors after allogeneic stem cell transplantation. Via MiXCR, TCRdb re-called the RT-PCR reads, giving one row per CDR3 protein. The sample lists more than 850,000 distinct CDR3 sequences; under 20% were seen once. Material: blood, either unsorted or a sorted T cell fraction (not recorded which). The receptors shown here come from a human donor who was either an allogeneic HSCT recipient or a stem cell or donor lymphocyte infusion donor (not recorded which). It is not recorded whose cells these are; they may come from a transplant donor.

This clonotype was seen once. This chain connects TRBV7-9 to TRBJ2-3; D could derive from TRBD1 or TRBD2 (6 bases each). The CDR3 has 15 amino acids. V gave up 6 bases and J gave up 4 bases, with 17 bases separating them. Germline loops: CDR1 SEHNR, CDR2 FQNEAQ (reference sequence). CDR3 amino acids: CASREPPGGADTQYF. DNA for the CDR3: TGTGCCAGCAGGGAACCCCCCGGGGGCGCAGATACGCAGTATTTT. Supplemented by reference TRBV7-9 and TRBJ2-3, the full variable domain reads DTGVSQNPRHKITKRGQNVTFRCDPISEHNRLYWYRQTLGQGPEFLTYFQNEAQLEKSRLLSDRFSAERPKGSFSTLEIQRTEQGDSAMYLCASREPPGGADTQYFGPGTRLTVL.

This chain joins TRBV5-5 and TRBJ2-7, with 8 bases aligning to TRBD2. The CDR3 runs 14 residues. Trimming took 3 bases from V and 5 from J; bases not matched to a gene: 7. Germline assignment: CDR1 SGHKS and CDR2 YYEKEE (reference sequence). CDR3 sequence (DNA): TGTGCCAGCAGCTCCGGGACTAGGAACCACGAGCAGTACTTC. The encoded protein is CASSSGTRNHEQYF.

As DNA, the CDR3 is TGCAGTGCTAGAGGGACCAAGCAGTACTTC. As protein: CSARGTKQYF. The chain employs TRBV20-1 and TRBJ2-7; D uncertain. Trimming shortened V by 1 base and J by 8 bases, and 6 bases separated the two germline ends. CDR1 DFQATT and CDR2 SNEGSKA come from the germline V gene (reference sequence). CDR3 length: 10 amino acids.

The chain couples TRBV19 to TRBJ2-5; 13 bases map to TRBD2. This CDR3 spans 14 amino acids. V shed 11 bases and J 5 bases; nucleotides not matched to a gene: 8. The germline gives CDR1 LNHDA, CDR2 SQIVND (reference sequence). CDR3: CASGTSGKSETQYF. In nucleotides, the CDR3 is TGTGCCTCCGGGACTAGCGGGAAAAGCGAGACCCAGTACTTC.

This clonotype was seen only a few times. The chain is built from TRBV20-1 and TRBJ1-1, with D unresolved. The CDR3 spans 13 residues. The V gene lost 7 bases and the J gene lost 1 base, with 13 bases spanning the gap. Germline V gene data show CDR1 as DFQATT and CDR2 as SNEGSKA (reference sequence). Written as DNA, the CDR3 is TGCAGTGTCAGGCCAGGTACGAACACTGAAGCTTTCTTT. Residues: CSVRPGTNTEAFF.

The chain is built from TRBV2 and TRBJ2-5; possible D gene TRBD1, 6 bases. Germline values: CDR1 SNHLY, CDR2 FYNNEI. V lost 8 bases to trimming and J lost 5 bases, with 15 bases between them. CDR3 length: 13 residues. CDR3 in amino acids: CASGRRGGETQYF. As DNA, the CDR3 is TGTGCCAGCGGGCGCAGGGGCGGGGAGACCCAGTACTTC. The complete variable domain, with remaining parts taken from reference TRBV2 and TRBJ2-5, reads EPEVTQTPSHQVTQMGQEVILRCVPISNHLYFYWYRQILGQKVEFLVSFYNNEISEKSEIFDDQFSVERPDGSNFTLKIRSTKLEDSAMYFCASGRRGGETQYFGPGTRLLVL.

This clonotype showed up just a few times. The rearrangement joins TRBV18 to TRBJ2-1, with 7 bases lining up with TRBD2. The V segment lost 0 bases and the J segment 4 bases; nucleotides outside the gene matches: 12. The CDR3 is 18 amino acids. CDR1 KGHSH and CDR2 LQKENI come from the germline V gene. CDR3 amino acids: CASSPPAGGSLKYNEQFF. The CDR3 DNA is TGTGCCAGCTCACCACCGGCGGGCGGGAGCCTTAAATACAATGAGCAGTTCTTC.

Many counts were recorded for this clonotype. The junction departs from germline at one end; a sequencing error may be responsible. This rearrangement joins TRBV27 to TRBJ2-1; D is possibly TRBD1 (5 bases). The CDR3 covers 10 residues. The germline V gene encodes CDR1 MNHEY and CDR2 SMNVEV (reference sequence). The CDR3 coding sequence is TGTGCCAGCAGATACAGGCAAGGTTACTTC. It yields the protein CASRYRQGYF.

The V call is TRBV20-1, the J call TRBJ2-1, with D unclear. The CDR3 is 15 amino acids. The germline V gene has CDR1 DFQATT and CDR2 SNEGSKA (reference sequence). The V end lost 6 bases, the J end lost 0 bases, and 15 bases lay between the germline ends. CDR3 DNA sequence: TGCAGTGCGGAAAACTTATCGGGCTCCTACAATGAGCAGTTCTTC. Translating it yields CSAENLSGSYNEQFF.

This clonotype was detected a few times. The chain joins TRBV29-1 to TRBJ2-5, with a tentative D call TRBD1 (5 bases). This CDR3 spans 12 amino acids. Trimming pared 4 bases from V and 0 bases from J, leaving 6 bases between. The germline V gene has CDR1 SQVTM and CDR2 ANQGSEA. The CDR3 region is CSVVRDQETQYF. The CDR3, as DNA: TGCAGCGTTGTCAGGGACCAAGAGACCCAGTACTTC.

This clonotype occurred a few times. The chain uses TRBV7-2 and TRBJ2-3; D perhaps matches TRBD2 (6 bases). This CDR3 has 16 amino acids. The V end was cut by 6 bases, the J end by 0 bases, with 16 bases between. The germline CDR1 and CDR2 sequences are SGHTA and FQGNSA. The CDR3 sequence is CASSRGGKTSTDTQYF. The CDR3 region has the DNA TGTGCCAGCAGTCGAGGAGGGAAAACTAGCACAGATACGCAGTATTTT.

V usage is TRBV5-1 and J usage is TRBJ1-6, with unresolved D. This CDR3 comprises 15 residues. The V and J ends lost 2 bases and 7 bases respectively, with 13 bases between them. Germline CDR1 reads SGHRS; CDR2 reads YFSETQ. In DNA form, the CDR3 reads TGCGCCAGCAGCTTAGACGGACGGCGGAATTCACCCCTCCACTTT. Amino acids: CASSLDGRRNSPLHF.

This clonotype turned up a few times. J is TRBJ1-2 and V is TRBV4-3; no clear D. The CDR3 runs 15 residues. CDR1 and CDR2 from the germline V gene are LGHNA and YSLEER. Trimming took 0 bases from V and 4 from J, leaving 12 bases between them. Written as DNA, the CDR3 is TGCGCCAGCAGCCAAGACTTGGTCGGCAGCTATGGCTACACCTTC. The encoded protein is CASSQDLVGSYGYTF.

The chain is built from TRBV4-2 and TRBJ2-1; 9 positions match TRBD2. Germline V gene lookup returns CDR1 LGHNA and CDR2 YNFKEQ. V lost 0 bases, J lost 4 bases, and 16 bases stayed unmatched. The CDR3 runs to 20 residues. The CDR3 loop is CASSQDSGRKLQGGYNEQFF. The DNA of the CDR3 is TGTGCCAGCAGCCAAGACAGCGGGAGGAAATTACAAGGGGGTTACAATGAGCAGTTCTTC.

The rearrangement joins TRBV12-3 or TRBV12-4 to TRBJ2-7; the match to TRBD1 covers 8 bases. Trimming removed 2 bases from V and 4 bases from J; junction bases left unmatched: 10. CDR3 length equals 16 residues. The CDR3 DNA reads TGTGCCAGCAGTTTAAGCCGGACAGGGAGGTGGTACGAGCAGTACTTC. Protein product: CASSLSRTGRWYEQYF.

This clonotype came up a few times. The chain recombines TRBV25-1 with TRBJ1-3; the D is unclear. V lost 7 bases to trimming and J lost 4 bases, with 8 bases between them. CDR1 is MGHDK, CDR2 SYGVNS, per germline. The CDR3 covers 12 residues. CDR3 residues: CASKGRGNTIYF. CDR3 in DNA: TGTGCCAGCAAAGGGAGGGGAAACACCATATATTTT.

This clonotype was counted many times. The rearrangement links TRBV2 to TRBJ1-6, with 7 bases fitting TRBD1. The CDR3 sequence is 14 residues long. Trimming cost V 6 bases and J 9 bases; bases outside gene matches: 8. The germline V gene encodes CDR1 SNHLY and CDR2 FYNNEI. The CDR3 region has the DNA TGTGCCAGCAGGGGGGACAGCTTCGGTTCACCCCTCCACTTT. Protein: CASRGDSFGSPLHF.

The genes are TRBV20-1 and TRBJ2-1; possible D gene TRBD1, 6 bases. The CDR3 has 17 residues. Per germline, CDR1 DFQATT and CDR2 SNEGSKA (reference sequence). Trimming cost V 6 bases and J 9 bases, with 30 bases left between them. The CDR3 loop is CSAKRGVGHDSRGEQFF. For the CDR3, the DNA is TGCAGTGCGAAGAGAGGAGTGGGACACGACTCTCGGGGTGAGCAGTTCTTC.

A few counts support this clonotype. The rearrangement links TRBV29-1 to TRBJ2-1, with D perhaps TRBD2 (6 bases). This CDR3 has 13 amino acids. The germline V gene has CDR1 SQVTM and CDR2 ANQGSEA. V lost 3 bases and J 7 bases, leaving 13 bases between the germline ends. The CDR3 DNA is TGCAGCGTTGAGGGCGGGAAGGTAAATGAGCAGTTCTTC. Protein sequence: CSVEGGKVNEQFF.

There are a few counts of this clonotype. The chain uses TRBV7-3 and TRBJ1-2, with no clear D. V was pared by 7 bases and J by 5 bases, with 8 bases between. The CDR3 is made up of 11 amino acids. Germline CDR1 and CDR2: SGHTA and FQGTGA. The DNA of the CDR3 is TGTGCCAGCACTTCCGTATATGGCTACACCTTC. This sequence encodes CASTSVYGYTF. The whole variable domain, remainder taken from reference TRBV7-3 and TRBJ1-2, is GAGVSQTPSNKVTEKGKYVELRCDPISGHTALYWYRQSLGQGPEFLIYFQGTGAADDSGLPNDRFFAVRPEGSVSTLKIQRTERGDSAVYLCASTSVYGYTFGSGTRLTVV.

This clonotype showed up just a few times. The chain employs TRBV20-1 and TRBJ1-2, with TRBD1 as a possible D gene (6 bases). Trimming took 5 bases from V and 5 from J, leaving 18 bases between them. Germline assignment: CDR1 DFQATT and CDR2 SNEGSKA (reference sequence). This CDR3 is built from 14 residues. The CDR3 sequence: CSALGAGAGYGYTF. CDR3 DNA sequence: TGCAGTGCTTTGGGCGCGGGGGCCGGGTATGGCTACACCTTC.

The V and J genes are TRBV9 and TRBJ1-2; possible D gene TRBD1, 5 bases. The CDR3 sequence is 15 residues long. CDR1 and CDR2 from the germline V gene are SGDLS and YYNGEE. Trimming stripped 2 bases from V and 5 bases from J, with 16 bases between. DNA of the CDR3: TGTGCCAGCAGCGTTGGGGGGGGAGCTTTATATGGCTACACCTTC. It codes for CASSVGGGALYGYTF.

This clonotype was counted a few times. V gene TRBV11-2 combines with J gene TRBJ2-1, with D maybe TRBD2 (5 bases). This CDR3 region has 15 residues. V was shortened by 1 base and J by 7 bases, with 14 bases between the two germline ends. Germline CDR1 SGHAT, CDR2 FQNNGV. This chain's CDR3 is CASSLVVGGRNEQFF. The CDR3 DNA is TGTGCCAGCAGCTTAGTGGTCGGAGGACGGAATGAGCAGTTCTTC.

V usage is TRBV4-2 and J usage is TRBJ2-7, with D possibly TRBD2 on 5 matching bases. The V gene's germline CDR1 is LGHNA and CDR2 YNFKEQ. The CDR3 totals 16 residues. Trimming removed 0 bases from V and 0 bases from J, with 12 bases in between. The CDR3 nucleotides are TGTGCCAGCAGCCAAGATGTAGCGTCCAGCTCCTACGAGCAGTACTTC. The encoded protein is CASSQDVASSSYEQYF.

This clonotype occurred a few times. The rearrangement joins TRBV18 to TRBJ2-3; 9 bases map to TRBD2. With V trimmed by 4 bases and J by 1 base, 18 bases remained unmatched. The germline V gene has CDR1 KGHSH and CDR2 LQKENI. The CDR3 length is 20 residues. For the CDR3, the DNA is TGTGCCAGCTCACTCGTAAGGCCAGCGGGAGGCGGATTTGGCACAGATACGCAGTATTTT. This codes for CASSLVRPAGGGFGTDTQYF.

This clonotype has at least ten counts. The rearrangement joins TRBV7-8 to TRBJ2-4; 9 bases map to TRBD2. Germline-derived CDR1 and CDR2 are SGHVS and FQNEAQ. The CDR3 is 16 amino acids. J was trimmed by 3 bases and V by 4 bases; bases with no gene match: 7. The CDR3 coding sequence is TGTGCCAGCAGCTCAATAGCGGGGGCCGTCAAAAACATTCAGTACTTC. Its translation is CASSSIAGAVKNIQYF.

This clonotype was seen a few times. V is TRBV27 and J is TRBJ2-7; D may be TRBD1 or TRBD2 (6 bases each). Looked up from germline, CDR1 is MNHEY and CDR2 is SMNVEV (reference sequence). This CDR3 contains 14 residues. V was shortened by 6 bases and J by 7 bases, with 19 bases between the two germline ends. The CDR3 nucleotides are TGTGCCAGCAGCCGGGGGCAGACCTATGCGGAGCAGTACTTC. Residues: CASSRGQTYAEQYF.

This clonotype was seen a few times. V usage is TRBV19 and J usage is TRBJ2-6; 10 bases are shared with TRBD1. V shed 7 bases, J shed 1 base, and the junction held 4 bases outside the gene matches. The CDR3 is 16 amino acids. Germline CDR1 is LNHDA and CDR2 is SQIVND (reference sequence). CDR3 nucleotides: TGTGCCAGTACGCTGGGACAGGGGTCTGGGGCCAACGTCCTGACTTTC. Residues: CASTLGQGSGANVLTF.

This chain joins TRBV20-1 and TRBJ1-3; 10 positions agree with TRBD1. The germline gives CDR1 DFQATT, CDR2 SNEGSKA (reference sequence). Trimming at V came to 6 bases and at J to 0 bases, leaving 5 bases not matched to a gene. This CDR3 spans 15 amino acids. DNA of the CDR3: TGCAGTGCGGGGACAGGGGCCCTCTCTGGAAACACCATATATTTT. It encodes CSAGTGALSGNTIYF.

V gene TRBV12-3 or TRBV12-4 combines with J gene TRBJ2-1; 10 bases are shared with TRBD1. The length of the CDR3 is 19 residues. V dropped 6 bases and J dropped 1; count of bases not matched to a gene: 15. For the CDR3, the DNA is TGTGCCAGCAGCCTTTTACGGAGACAGGGGGCGAAGTCCTACAATGAGCAGTTCTTC. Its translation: CASSLLRRQGAKSYNEQFF.